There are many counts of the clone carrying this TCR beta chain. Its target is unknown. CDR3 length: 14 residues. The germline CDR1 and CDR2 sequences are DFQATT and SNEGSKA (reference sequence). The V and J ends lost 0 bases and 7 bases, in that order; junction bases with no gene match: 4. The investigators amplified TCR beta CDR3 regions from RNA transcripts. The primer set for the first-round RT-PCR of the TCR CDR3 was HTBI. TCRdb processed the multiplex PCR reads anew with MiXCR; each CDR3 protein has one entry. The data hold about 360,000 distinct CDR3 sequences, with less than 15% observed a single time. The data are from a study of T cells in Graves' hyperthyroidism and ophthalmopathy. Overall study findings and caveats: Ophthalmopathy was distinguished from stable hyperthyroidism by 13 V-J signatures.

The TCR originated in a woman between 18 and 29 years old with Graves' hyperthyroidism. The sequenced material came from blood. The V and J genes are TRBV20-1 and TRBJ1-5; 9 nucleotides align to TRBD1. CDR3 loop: CSAREGQGGQPQHF. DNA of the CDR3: TGCAGTGCTAGAGAGGGACAGGGTGGGCAGCCCCAGCATTTT.